The 9 T cell receptor beta chains in this list originate from one sample, sequenced in a study of cytomegalovirus exposure and HLA in healthy donors. PCR involved 60 Vbeta and 13 Jbeta primers. Assay: immunoSEQ multiplex PCR; the TCRdb copy retains only in-frame clones and omits some. The sample carries over 150,000 clones, over 60% recorded once. Sequencing was performed on PBMCs. The receptors originated from a middle-aged woman in good health and CMV-seronegative.

This chain uses TRBV27 with TRBJ2-7; 11 nucleotides match TRBD2. V was pared by 6 bases and J by 3 bases, with 1 base of the junction left unmatched. This CDR3 has 13 residues. Germline CDR1 reads MNHEY; CDR2 reads SMNVEV (reference sequence). The CDR3 nucleotides read TGTGCCAGCAGCGGACTAGCGGGCTACGAGCAGTACTTC. Amino acid sequence: CASSGLAGYEQYF.

The chain has TRBV9 and TRBJ1-1; D is ambiguous. The CDR3 contains 12 residues. V was pared by 4 bases and J by 9 bases, with 13 bases between. Germline CDR1 is SGDLS and CDR2 is YYNGEE. The CDR3 reads CASSSREIKAFF. The CDR3 region has the DNA TGTGCCAGCAGCTCTCGGGAGATCAAAGCTTTCTTT.

The chain couples TRBV4-2 to TRBJ2-7, with TRBD2 matching over 10 bases. J lost 6 bases, V lost 0 bases, and 5 bases had no gene match. Germline loops: CDR1 LGHNA, CDR2 YNFKEQ. The CDR3 is 15 residues long. The CDR3 loop reads CASSQEQREGLEQYF. Here the CDR3 DNA reads TGTGCCAGCAGCCAAGAGCAGCGGGAGGGTCTCGAGCAGTACTTC.

This clone was seen more than once but under ten times. CDR3 DNA: TGTGCCAGCAGCGTAGTCCTAGCGGTTAGCACAGATACGCAGTATTTT. Its protein product is CASSVVLAVSTDTQYF. The chain combines TRBV9 with TRBJ2-3; 7 nucleotides align to TRBD2. The V segment lost 0 bases and the J segment 0 bases; nucleotides outside the gene matches: 4. Germline V gene sequence: CDR1 SGDLS, CDR2 YYNGEE. This CDR3 is built from 16 residues.

The table lists this clone with a few counts. This chain joins TRBV6-5 and TRBJ2-5; the D gene is possibly TRBD1 (5 bases). The DNA matches TRBJ2-7 better at its end, which makes the J call doubtful. Germline assignment: CDR1 MNHEY and CDR2 SVGAGI. The CDR3 loop spans 12 amino acids. The CDR3 here is CASSRVGYEQYF. CDR3 sequence (DNA): TGTGCCAGCAGCAGGGTCGGCTACGAGCAGTACTTC.

This clone was detected only a few times. This chain joins TRBV5-1 and TRBJ1-3; D gene ambiguous. The CDR3 length is 14 residues. Per the germline V gene, CDR1 is SGHRS and CDR2 is YFSETQ. Trimming took off 4 bases at V and 0 bases at J, with 8 bases between the two ends. As DNA, the CDR3 is TGCGCCAGCAGCCTCAGTACCTCTGGAAACACCATATATTTT. Residues: CASSLSTSGNTIYF.

This clone was detected once. The J gene is TRBJ1-4, the V gene TRBV27; 8 positions agree with TRBD1. V lost 9 bases, J lost 5 bases, and 8 bases stayed unmatched. Germline CDR1 MNHEY, CDR2 SMNVEV (reference sequence). This CDR3 region has 14 residues. The CDR3 nucleotides read TGTGCCAGGAATACAGGGGGGGGGAATGAAAAACTGTTTTTT. Translation gives CARNTGGGNEKLFF.

This clone occurred once. The rearrangement uses TRBV2 and TRBJ2-5; D is perhaps TRBD2 (6 bases). Deletions cut 6 bases from V and 3 bases from J, with 11 bases between. The CDR3 runs 13 residues. CDR1 is SNHLY, CDR2 FYNNEI, per germline. The CDR3 region is CASRQDYKETQYF. The CDR3 DNA sequence: TGTGCCAGCAGACAGGACTACAAAGAGACCCAGTACTTC.

J is TRBJ2-7 and V is TRBV11-3, with TRBD1 matching 8 bases. Germline CDR1 SGHNT, CDR2 YENEEA. Trimming took 5 bases from V and 2 from J; bases not matched to a gene: 5. The CDR3 is 14 amino acids. The CDR3 DNA follows: TGTGCCAGCAGCAGCCGGGACAGGACCTACGAGCAGTACTTC. Translating it yields CASSSRDRTYEQYF.